A single sample is the source of the 24 T cell receptor beta chains below, sequenced in a study of blood T cell repertoires in COVID-19. The assay was immunoSEQ multiplex PCR, and TCRdb's table has in-frame clones only and misses some. Among around 20,000 clones listed, about 88% were seen once. Sequencing used peripheral blood. The receptors derive from a human donor in a cohort sampled during active COVID-19. The donor label of this sample is uncertain.

The V call is TRBV5-1, the J call TRBJ2-2; no clear D gene. Trimming took off 0 bases at V and 0 bases at J, with 3 bases between the two ends. The CDR3 is 14 residues long. The germline V gene encodes CDR1 SGHRS and CDR2 YFSETQ. CDR3 DNA sequence: TGCGCCAGCAGCTTGGCCTCGAACACCGGGGAGCTGTTTTTT. Translation: CASSLASNTGELFF.

This clone was counted only a few times. This chain connects TRBV27 to TRBJ1-6; weak D call: TRBD1 (5 bases). V was trimmed by 6 bases and J by 8 bases, leaving 17 bases between them. Germline values: CDR1 MNHEY, CDR2 SMNVEV (reference sequence). This CDR3 comprises 15 residues. CDR3: CASSPRNGADSPLHF. The CDR3 DNA reads TGTGCCAGCAGCCCGCGGAATGGGGCGGATTCACCCCTCCACTTT.

V usage is TRBV2 and J usage is TRBJ2-2; D gene unclear. Germline CDR1 is SNHLY and CDR2 is FYNNEI. Trimming left V 0 bases short and J 4 bases short, with 6 bases between. This CDR3 is built from 14 residues. CDR3 nucleotides: TGTGCCAGCAGTGAAGCGTCGCGCACCGGGGAGCTGTTTTTT. Its protein is CASSEASRTGELFF.

This clone was picked up a small number of times. The V call is TRBV28, the J call TRBJ2-7; TRBD2 matches 9 bases. Germline V lookup: CDR1 MDHEN, CDR2 SYDVKM. This CDR3 has 15 residues. V was clipped by 6 bases and J by 6 bases; unmatched bases: 12. The CDR3 DNA follows: TGTGCCAGCAGCACTTCCAAGGGACTAGCTCGCGAGCAGTACTTC. Translation: CASSTSKGLAREQYF.

V gene TRBV7-6 combines with J gene TRBJ2-3; D uncertain. Germline V gene lookup returns CDR1 SGHVS and CDR2 FNYEAQ. The CDR3 is made up of 15 amino acids. Trimming cost V 2 bases and J 3 bases, with 12 bases left between them. CDR3 region: CASSLSPLRTDTQYF. CDR3 DNA: TGTGCCAGCAGCTTAAGCCCATTGAGGACAGATACGCAGTATTTT.

V gene TRBV5-1 combines with J gene TRBJ2-5; TRBD1 matches 10 bases. CDR1 is SGHRS and CDR2 is YFSETQ in the germline V gene. After removal of 3 bases from V and 4 bases from J, the junction contained 6 bases not matched to a gene. The CDR3 has 15 residues. The DNA for the CDR3 is TGCGCCAGCAGCTCCGGGACAGGGGATGTAGAGACCCAGTACTTC. Translating it yields CASSSGTGDVETQYF.

The chain is built from TRBV24-1 and TRBJ2-5; the match to TRBD2 covers 13 bases. Germline V gene data show CDR1 as KGHDR and CDR2 as SFDVKD. The CDR3 loop spans 17 amino acids. V dropped 4 bases and J dropped 5; count of bases not matched to a gene: 9. CDR3 amino acids: CATSDRRTSGSGETQYF. CDR3 coding DNA: TGTGCCACCAGTGACCGTCGGACTAGCGGGAGCGGGGAGACCCAGTACTTC.

The J gene is TRBJ1-5, the V gene TRBV19; D may be TRBD1 (5 bases). This CDR3 contains 15 residues. Trimming removed 6 bases from V and 3 bases from J, with 15 bases in between. Looked up from germline, CDR1 is LNHDA and CDR2 is SQIVND (reference sequence). The CDR3 coding sequence is TGTGCCAGTAGACGACAGCGCTCGGACAATCAGCCCCAGCATTTT. Translating gives CASRRQRSDNQPQHF.

The J gene is TRBJ2-6, the V gene TRBV6-5; D call uncertain. The V gene lost 2 bases and the J gene lost 0 bases, with 5 bases spanning the gap. Per the germline V gene, CDR1 is MNHEY and CDR2 is SVGAGI. The CDR3 loop spans 15 amino acids. CDR3: CASSYKSSGANVLTF. The CDR3 DNA sequence: TGTGCCAGCAGTTACAAGAGCTCTGGGGCCAACGTCCTGACTTTC.

V and J are TRBV5-1 and TRBJ1-4; TRBD1 might be the D (6 bases). Germline V gene lookup returns CDR1 SGHRS and CDR2 YFSETQ. This CDR3 region has 15 residues. Trimming took 5 bases from V and 7 from J, leaving 18 bases between them. The CDR3 nucleotides are TGCGCCAGCAGACCTACAGGGAAGGACGGTGAAAAACTGTTTTTT. Encoded protein: CASRPTGKDGEKLFF.

The chain employs TRBV7-2 and TRBJ1-4, with TRBD1 matching over 7 bases. There are 15 residues in the CDR3. The ends lost 5 bases at V and 6 bases at J; junction bases unmatched: 9. Germline CDR1 SGHTA, CDR2 FQGNSA. Written as DNA, the CDR3 is TGTGCCAGCAGCCCTACAGGGGAAGGCTATGAAAAACTGTTTTTT. Translated, it gives CASSPTGEGYEKLFF.

DNA of the CDR3: TGTGCCAGCAGCATAACAGGGGGCGGCTATGGCTACACCTTC. Translating gives CASSITGGGYGYTF. This sequence joins TRBV5-4 and TRBJ1-2, with 9 bases identical to TRBD1. This CDR3 region has 14 residues. V dropped 4 bases and J dropped 4; count of bases not matched to a gene: 5. Germline CDR1 SGHNT, CDR2 YYREEE (reference sequence).

The V call is TRBV7-2, the J call TRBJ2-1; tentative D call: TRBD1 (6 bases). CDR1 and CDR2 (germline): SGHTA, FQGNSA. This CDR3 region has 15 residues. Trimming removed 3 bases at V and 0 bases at J, with 9 bases between. Here the CDR3 DNA reads TGTGCCAGCAGCTTGGGGGCAAGCTCCTACAATGAGCAGTTCTTC. It yields the protein CASSLGASSYNEQFF.

V gene TRBV5-1 combines with J gene TRBJ2-3; D perhaps matches TRBD2 (5 bases). CDR1 SGHRS and CDR2 YFSETQ come from the germline V gene. This CDR3 has 14 residues. The ends were cut back, 0 bases at V and 4 bases at J, with 9 bases in the middle. The CDR3 spells CASSLDSGSDTQYF. The CDR3 DNA reads as TGCGCCAGCAGCTTGGACTCGGGATCAGATACGCAGTATTTT.

V is TRBV7-2 and J is TRBJ2-7; D gene unclear. CDR1 and CDR2 from the germline V gene are SGHTA and FQGNSA. This CDR3 has 15 residues. V lost 4 bases and J 0 bases, leaving 13 bases between the germline ends. The CDR3 region has the DNA TGTGCCAGCAGCTCCCCCAGAAGGAGCTCCTACGAGCAGTACTTC. Amino acid sequence: CASSSPRRSSYEQYF.

The chain joins TRBV30 to TRBJ2-7, with 9 bases fitting TRBD2. The CDR3 is made up of 14 amino acids. V trimming: 4 bases; J trimming: 5 bases; junction bases outside the gene matches: 9. Germline V lookup: CDR1 GTSNPN, CDR2 SVGIG (reference sequence). CDR3 region: CAWISGRGADEQYF. CDR3 in DNA: TGTGCCTGGATTAGCGGGAGAGGGGCGGACGAGCAGTACTTC.

CDR3 nucleotides: TGTGCCAGCAGCTTAGATCTAAGCTCCTACGAGCAGTACTTC. As protein: CASSLDLSSYEQYF. V and J are TRBV11-2 and TRBJ2-7; no reliable D call. The germline V gene has CDR1 SGHAT and CDR2 FQNNGV. The CDR3 covers 14 residues. V was clipped by 0 bases and J by 0 bases, with 6 bases between them.

The rearrangement uses TRBV30 and TRBJ1-3; D is perhaps TRBD1 (5 bases). V was trimmed by 2 bases and J by 1 base, leaving 12 bases between them. CDR3 length: 15 amino acids. The germline V gene encodes CDR1 GTSNPN and CDR2 SVGIG (reference sequence). The CDR3 loop reads CAWSPGGFSGNTIYF. The CDR3 nucleotides read TGTGCCTGGAGTCCGGGGGGTTTTTCTGGAAACACCATATATTTT.

The chain joins TRBV28 to TRBJ1-2, with 7 bases that match TRBD1. Looked up from germline, CDR1 is MDHEN and CDR2 is SYDVKM. The CDR3 is 17 amino acids. The V gene end was trimmed by 6 bases and the J gene end by 4 bases; junction bases not matched to a gene: 17. Here the CDR3 reads CASSEPRPMGTVYGYTF. The CDR3, as DNA: TGTGCCAGCAGCGAACCCCGCCCGATGGGGACAGTCTATGGCTACACCTTC.

The chain carries TRBV29-1 and TRBJ2-3; unclear D gene. V lost 7 bases and J 5 bases, leaving 10 bases between the germline ends. Germline CDR1 SQVTM, CDR2 ANQGSEA. The CDR3 has 11 residues. The CDR3 is CSARSGDTQYF. CDR3 nucleotides: TGCAGCGCCCGCTCCGGAGATACGCAGTATTTT.

The gene calls are TRBV9 and TRBJ2-5; 8 nucleotides align to TRBD2. Unmatched junction bases numbered 3, after V lost 3 bases and J lost 5 bases. In germline, CDR1 is SGDLS, CDR2 YYNGEE. CDR3 length: 13 residues. The CDR3, as DNA: TGTGCCAGCAGCGACAGCGGGAGTGAGACCCAGTACTTC. As protein: CASSDSGSETQYF.

The gene calls are TRBV10-3 and TRBJ1-2; D might be TRBD1 (6 bases). CDR3 length: 13 amino acids. The ends were cut back, 10 bases at V and 0 bases at J, with 12 bases in the middle. Germline V CDR1 and CDR2: ENHRY, SYGVKD. The chain's CDR3 is CATMDSSNYGYTF. CDR3 coding DNA: TGTGCCACCATGGACAGTTCTAACTATGGCTACACCTTC.

This clone is medium-sized by share. The chain is built from TRBV5-5 and TRBJ2-1; D is undetermined. The CDR3 runs to 13 residues. Trimming took off 1 base at V and 8 bases at J, with 10 bases between the two ends. Germline V gene lookup returns CDR1 SGHKS and CDR2 YYEKEE (reference sequence). The DNA for the CDR3 is TGTGCCAGCAGCTTGTGGCTTCTGGATGAGCAGTTCTTC. This codes for CASSLWLLDEQFF. The variable domain in full, completed from reference TRBV5-5 and TRBJ2-1, reads DAGVTQSPTHLIKTRGQQVTLRCSPISGHKSVSWYQQVLGQGPQFIFQYYEKEERGRGNFPDRFSARQFPNYSSELNVNALLLGDSALYLCASSLWLLDEQFFGPGTRLTVL.

The chain links TRBV27 to TRBJ1-4, with no clear D. The CDR3 totals 14 residues. V was shortened by 3 bases and J by 7 bases, with 12 bases between the two germline ends. Germline-derived CDR1 and CDR2 are MNHEY and SMNVEV (reference sequence). This CDR3 is CASSFDSVGEKLFF. The CDR3 DNA sequence: TGTGCCAGCAGTTTTGACTCGGTGGGTGAAAAACTGTTTTTT.